These 5 T cell receptor beta chains were sequenced from one sample in a study of cytotoxic CD8 clonotypes in ibrutinib-treated CLL. Method: immunoSEQ multiplex PCR; TCRdb's copy keeps in-frame clones and lacks some. This table has approximately 45,000 clones, around 73% appearing once. Sequencing was performed on PBMCs, taken after 12 months of ibrutinib treatment. These receptor sequences come from a human donor with chronic lymphocytic leukemia.

The CDR3 region is CASSPNSQTSGGETQYF. The CDR3 coding sequence is TGCGCCAGCAGCCCAAACTCCCAGACTAGCGGGGGTGAGACCCAGTACTTC. The chain employs TRBV4-1 and TRBJ2-5; 12 bases agree with TRBD2. Germline values: CDR1 MGHRA, CDR2 YSYEKL. The V segment lost 4 bases and the J segment 5 bases; nucleotides outside the gene matches: 11. The CDR3 is 17 amino acids.

The chain carries TRBV5-4 and TRBJ1-1; D is unresolved. Trimming left V 4 bases short and J 1 base short, with 14 bases between. Germline V lookup: CDR1 SGHNT, CDR2 YYREEE (reference sequence). CDR3 length: 15 residues. The CDR3 region is CASSPSARSNTEAFF. The CDR3 DNA follows: TGTGCCAGCAGCCCCTCGGCCAGGTCGAACACTGAAGCTTTCTTT.

The rearrangement uses TRBV5-1 and TRBJ1-2; no clear D gene. The CDR3 is 12 amino acids. Looked up from germline, CDR1 is SGHRS and CDR2 is YFSETQ. Trimming pared 4 bases from V and 2 bases from J, leaving 6 bases between. The CDR3 here is CASSQMNYGYTF. DNA of the CDR3: TGCGCCAGCAGCCAGATGAACTATGGCTACACCTTC.

V usage is TRBV19 and J usage is TRBJ2-2; 7 nucleotides match TRBD1. Germline trimming cut 4 bases from V and 0 bases from J; bases unmatched to any gene: 8. Germline V gene data show CDR1 as LNHDA and CDR2 as SQIVND (reference sequence). The CDR3 spans 17 residues. CDR3 protein: CASSTPRTGTNTGELFF. DNA of the CDR3: TGTGCCAGTAGTACCCCACGGACAGGAACGAACACCGGGGAGCTGTTTTTT.

The DNA for the CDR3 is TGTGCCAGCAGCCCGCGGGTTGCAACTAATGAAAAACTGTTTTTT. Translated, it gives CASSPRVATNEKLFF. This chain uses TRBV7-8 with TRBJ1-4; D gene ambiguous. V gave up 5 bases and J gave up 0 bases, with 10 bases separating them. The germline V gene encodes CDR1 SGHVS and CDR2 FQNEAQ. CDR3 length equals 15 residues.